This T cell receptor beta chain emerged from a study of T cells in tumors after PD-1 blockade. About the research overall: Each patient got pembrolizumab 200 mg every 3 weeks or cemiplimab 350 mg every 2 weeks. A subset received ongoing vismodegib 150 mg daily alongside anti-PD-1 therapy.

TCRdb keeps only in-frame clones here, not all; method: immunoSEQ multiplex PCR. The sample lists approximately 47,000 clones, approximately 84% seen once, with 4% to 5% in the top ten. The CDR3 length is 16 residues. CDR1 is SGHVS, CDR2 FQNEAQ, per germline. The V segment lost 4 bases and the J segment 4 bases; nucleotides outside the gene matches: 8. The sequencing used PBMCs, collected before anti-PD-1 treatment. The chain is built from TRBV7-8 and TRBJ2-3; TRBD2 matches at 10 bases. The TCR was taken from a human donor with basal cell carcinoma. CDR3: CASSYILAGDPDTQYF. CDR3 in DNA: TGTGCCAGCAGCTATATCCTAGCGGGGGACCCAGATACGCAGTATTTT.